This TCR beta chain was documented in a study of T-cell reconstitution after alpha-beta-depleted transplantation in children. This clonotype occurred a few times. TCRbeta library construction was performed incorporating unique molecular identifiers. TCRdb analysed the PCR reads with MiXCR anew, one entry per CDR3 protein. The data show about 600,000 distinct CDR3 sequences, with about 23% seen just once and approximately 14% held by the top ten. Germline V lookup: CDR1 SGHKS, CDR2 YYEKEE (reference sequence). The V gene lost 1 base and the J gene lost 3 bases, with 21 bases spanning the gap. The CDR3 extends over 18 amino acids.

The sample in question was PBMCs, mostly from graft donor cells, obtained 360 days after TCRalphabeta/CD19-depleted stem cell transplant. This sequence originates from a boy younger than two who had a stem cell transplant for acute myeloid leukemia, so the T cells may come from the graft donor. The chain carries TRBV5-5 and TRBJ2-3; D gene unclear. The CDR3, as DNA: TGTGCCAGCAGCTTGTTTAAACTTGTAGCACTCGGTACAGATACGCAGTATTTT. It yields the protein CASSLFKLVALGTDTQYF.